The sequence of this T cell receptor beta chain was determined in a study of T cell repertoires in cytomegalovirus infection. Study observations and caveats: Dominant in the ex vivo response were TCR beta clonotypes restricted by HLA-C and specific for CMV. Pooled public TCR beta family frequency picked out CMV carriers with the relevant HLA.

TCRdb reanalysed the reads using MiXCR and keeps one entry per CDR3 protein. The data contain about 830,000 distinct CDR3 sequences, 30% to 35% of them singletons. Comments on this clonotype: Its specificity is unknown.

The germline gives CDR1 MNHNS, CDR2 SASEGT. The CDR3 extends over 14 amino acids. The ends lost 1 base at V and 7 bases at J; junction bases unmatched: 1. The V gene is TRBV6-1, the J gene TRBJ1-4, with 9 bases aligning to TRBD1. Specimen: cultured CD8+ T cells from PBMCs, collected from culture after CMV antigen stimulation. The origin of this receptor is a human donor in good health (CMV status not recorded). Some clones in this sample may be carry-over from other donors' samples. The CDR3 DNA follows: TGTGCCAGCAGTGAAGGGACAGGGGTTGAAAAACTGTTTTTT. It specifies CASSEGTGVEKLFF.